This is a list of T cell receptor beta chains from one sample in a study of shared clonotypes between healthy human individuals. TCRdb's table, derived via immunoSEQ multiplex PCR, lists solely in-frame clones and lacks some. The sample carries 490,000 or so clones, around 80% recorded once. Material: PBMCs. These receptors were taken from a woman aged 40 to 50 in good health. Some clones in this sample may be carry-over from other donors' samples. CDR3s include the opening cysteine and the closing phenylalanine or tryptophan.

V gene,CDR3 protein
TRBV4-1,CASSHLLAGVNEQFF
TRBV28,CASSLYGSYEQYF
TRBV5-1,CASSLAGAVGAQGAFF
TRBV10-3,CAISDPSGRVISTDTQYF
TRBV6-1,CASTLRQVNYGYTF
TRBV30,CAWSGGQGDYGYTF
TRBV2,CASERGSYNEQFF
TRBV7-2,CASSLQGLAGYEQYF
TRBV4-3,CASSQDSGGFYNEQFF
TRBV27,CASSLAVAGGYTGELFF
TRBV11-2,CASSRRQGPYNEQFF
TRBV7-9,CASSPGLAGHNEQFF